This T cell receptor beta chain was identified during a study of cytomegalovirus exposure and HLA in healthy donors. Study-wide results and caveats: Prediction of most subjects' HLA-A and HLA-B alleles by TCR beta sequences was reportedly accurate. Rarity characterized most TCR sequences, yet some public TCRs appeared in many donors.

Worth noting for this clone: Its antigen is currently unknown.

Germline CDR1 MNHNS, CDR2 SASEGT. The CDR3 has 11 residues. V was clipped by 8 bases and J by 4 bases, with 6 bases between them. Vbeta (60) and Jbeta (13) primers were used in the PCR. Method: immunoSEQ multiplex PCR; TCRdb's copy keeps in-frame clones and lacks some. The sample's table shows 85,000 or so clones. The V and J genes are TRBV6-1 and TRBJ1-3; D remains unclear. This clonotype was obtained from a woman aged 25 to 39 in good health and CMV-seronegative. Source material: PBMCs. CDR3: CASLSGNTIYF. CDR3 DNA: TGTGCCAGCCTATCAGGAAACACCATATATTTT.